These 14 T cell receptor beta chains originate from one sample sequenced in a study of beta chain features in type 1 diabetes. Study outcomes and limitations: Among patients with Type 1 diabetes, TCRB CDR3s were moderately but significantly shorter in every one of the four CD4+ subsets.

These receptors have no known antigen. As every portion of the isolated RNA was reverse transcribed, the sequencing read expressed TCRB transcripts. The data were produced by immunoSEQ multiplex PCR, yet TCRdb's version contains in-frame clones alone and is incomplete. The sample carries around 690,000 clones, under 15% recorded once. The sequencing sample was made of naive CD4+ T cells from blood. Receptors originate from a man between 25 and 39 years old with type 1 diabetes.

This clone has only a few counts. In DNA, the CDR3 is TGTGCCAGCAGCTTAAGGGAACCAGATACGCAGTATTTT. Translating gives CASSLREPDTQYF. The V call is TRBV7-3, the J call TRBJ2-3; unclear D gene. The V end was cut by 1 base, the J end by 4 bases, with 6 bases between. Germline V lookup: CDR1 SGHTA, CDR2 FQGTGA. The CDR3 runs to 13 residues.

The chain has TRBV14 and TRBJ1-3; D possibly corresponds to TRBD1 (5 bases). The V and J ends lost 5 bases and 0 bases respectively, with 8 bases between them. The CDR3 is 14 residues long. Per germline, CDR1 SGHDN and CDR2 FVKESK. The DNA of the CDR3 is TGTGCCAGCAGCTACAGGTTCTCTGGAAACACCATATATTTT. This encodes CASSYRFSGNTIYF. The whole variable domain, remainder taken from reference TRBV14 and TRBJ1-3, is EAGVTQFPSHSVIEKGQTVTLRCDPISGHDNLYWYRRVMGKEIKFLLHFVKESKQDESGMPNNRFLAERTGGTYSTLKVQPAELEDSGVYFCASSYRFSGNTIYFGEGSWLTVV.

This clone was observed a handful of times. This same CDR3 is encoded by further DNA sequences in the sample. V and J are TRBV9 and TRBJ2-3; D is uncertain. The CDR3 runs to 14 residues. Trimming took off 0 bases at V and 0 bases at J, with 5 bases between the two ends. Germline CDR1 SGDLS, CDR2 YYNGEE. Here the CDR3 DNA reads TGTGCCAGCAGCGTAGCCCCTAGCACAGATACGCAGTATTTT. It codes for CASSVAPSTDTQYF.

The genes are TRBV5-1 and TRBJ2-1; either TRBD1 or TRBD2 may supply D (6 bases each). Germline values: CDR1 SGHRS, CDR2 YFSETQ. The CDR3 is 14 amino acids. V lost 6 bases to trimming and J lost 5 bases, with 15 bases between them. CDR3 nucleotides: TGCGCCAGCAATGGACGGGGGCGCAACAATGAGCAGTTCTTC. The encoded protein is CASNGRGRNNEQFF.

This clone was seen more than once but under ten times. This chain connects TRBV4-1 to TRBJ1-4, with D maybe TRBD1 (6 bases). Germline V gives CDR1 MGHRA, CDR2 YSYEKL. This CDR3 is 16 amino acids long. V was trimmed by 4 bases and J by 7 bases, leaving 19 bases between them. The CDR3, as DNA: TGCGCCAGCAGCCTCTCCGGGACACAAACGATTGAAAAACTGTTTTTT. It yields the protein CASSLSGTQTIEKLFF.

CDR3 region: CASSDNKGQPQHF. The CDR3 DNA sequence: TGTGCCAGCAGTGACAACAAGGGTCAGCCCCAGCATTTT. The genes are TRBV2 and TRBJ1-5; D is unclear. Germline loops: CDR1 SNHLY, CDR2 FYNNEI. Trimming removed 3 bases from V and 6 bases from J, with 9 bases in between. The CDR3 is made up of 13 amino acids. The full variable domain, rest sourced from reference TRBV2 and TRBJ1-5, is EPEVTQTPSHQVTQMGQEVILRCVPISNHLYFYWYRQILGQKVEFLVSFYNNEISEKSEIFDDQFSVERPDGSNFTLKIRSTKLEDSAMYFCASSDNKGQPQHFGDGTRLSIL.

CDR3 loop: CASSRSGSYNEQFF. The CDR3 coding sequence is TGTGCCAGCAGCCGAAGCGGGTCTTACAATGAGCAGTTCTTC. The chain is built from TRBV6-5 and TRBJ2-1; tentatively, D is TRBD2 (6 bases). Trimming cost V 6 bases and J 4 bases, with 13 bases left between them. This CDR3 has 14 amino acids. CDR1 and CDR2 (germline): MNHEY, SVGAGI.

This chain uses TRBV4-2 with TRBJ1-4; D not resolved. The V end was cut by 4 bases, the J end by 10 bases, with 7 bases between. This CDR3 spans 11 amino acids. The germline gives CDR1 LGHNA, CDR2 YNFKEQ. DNA for the CDR3: TGTGCCAGCAGCCTTGTCGGAAAACTGTTTTTT. This gives the protein CASSLVGKLFF.

V is TRBV9 and J is TRBJ2-5, with D possibly matching TRBD2 (6 bases). Germline CDR1 and CDR2: SGDLS and YYNGEE. V dropped 0 bases and J dropped 5 bases, with 17 bases sitting between them. This CDR3 region has 16 residues. The CDR3 is CASSVGGSGGMETQYF. Written as DNA, the CDR3 is TGTGCCAGCAGCGTAGGAGGTAGCGGAGGAATGGAGACCCAGTACTTC.

The chain carries TRBV10-3 and TRBJ2-1; TRBD1 agrees at 9 bases. Germline values: CDR1 ENHRY, CDR2 SYGVKD. The CDR3 contains 14 residues. Trimming at V came to 11 bases and at J to 7 bases, leaving 12 bases not matched to a gene. CDR3 sequence: CAVVPGQGINEQFF. CDR3 nucleotide sequence: TGTGCCGTCGTCCCGGGACAGGGAATTAATGAGCAGTTCTTC.

The chain is built from TRBV11-3 and TRBJ1-3; a possible D gene is TRBD1 (5 bases). Germline values: CDR1 SGHNT, CDR2 YENEEA. The CDR3 totals 16 residues. Trimming took off 5 bases at V and 2 bases at J, with 16 bases between the two ends. Written as DNA, the CDR3 is TGTGCCAGCAGCCCTAGAGGGGTAACAGCTGGAAACACCATATATTTT. It codes for CASSPRGVTAGNTIYF.

As concerns this clone: A read error may produce the germline difference seen at one junction end. The rearrangement links TRBV10-3 to TRBJ2-7; D perhaps matches TRBD1 (6 bases). Germline V gene data show CDR1 as ENHRY and CDR2 as SYGVKD. The CDR3 sequence is 16 residues long. Here the CDR3 DNA reads TGTGCCATCAGTGAGTCCCCCGGACCTGGGGGCGACAATGTGGACTTC. Translating gives CAISESPGPGGDNVDF.

The chain combines TRBV29-1 with TRBJ1-2; TRBD1 agrees at 7 bases. Germline CDR1 SQVTM, CDR2 ANQGSEA. The J segment lost 4 bases and the V segment lost 3 bases, leaving 11 bases of the junction unmatched. This CDR3 is 15 amino acids long. This CDR3 is CSVEVFPGQSYGYTF. The CDR3, as DNA: TGCAGCGTTGAGGTCTTCCCGGGACAGAGCTATGGCTACACCTTC.

The gene calls are TRBV20-1 and TRBJ1-2; unclear D gene. Per germline, CDR1 DFQATT and CDR2 SNEGSKA (reference sequence). The length of the CDR3 is 10 residues. V was clipped by 0 bases and J by 8 bases, with 4 bases between them. CDR3 sequence reads: CSARDLGYTF. Written as DNA, the CDR3 is TGCAGTGCTAGAGATCTCGGCTACACCTTC.